This entry lists 26 T cell receptor beta chains sequenced from one sample in a study of blood T cell repertoires in COVID-19. Profiling relied on immunoSEQ multiplex PCR, and the TCRdb table lists in-frame clones only, not all of them. The repertoire consists of some 42,000 clones, with approximately 88% occurring once and the leading ten covering roughly 0.4%. The sample comprised peripheral blood. The origin of the receptors is a human donor in a cohort sampled during active COVID-19.

The CDR3 coding sequence is TGTGCCAGTAGGGATGGACAGGGGGTGTTGTTGAACACTGAAGCTTTCTTT. As protein: CASRDGQGVLLNTEAFF. This chain links TRBV19 with TRBJ1-1; 10 bases are shared with TRBD1. CDR3 length equals 17 residues. Trimming at V came to 6 bases and at J to 0 bases, leaving 10 bases not matched to a gene. Per the germline V gene, CDR1 is LNHDA and CDR2 is SQIVND (reference sequence).

J is TRBJ2-7 and V is TRBV4-1, with 8 bases that match TRBD2. CDR1 is MGHRA and CDR2 is YSYEKL in the germline V gene. J gave up 0 bases and V 2 bases, and 9 bases lay outside the gene matches. The CDR3 loop spans 17 amino acids. Here the CDR3 reads CASSQPRGSGSSYEQYF. Here the CDR3 DNA reads TGCGCCAGCAGCCAACCTAGGGGAAGCGGGAGCTCCTACGAGCAGTACTTC.

The V and J genes are TRBV9 and TRBJ2-5, with 9 bases that match TRBD1. V lost 5 bases, J lost 6 bases, and 5 bases stayed unmatched. This CDR3 has 13 amino acids. Germline assignment: CDR1 SGDLS and CDR2 YYNGEE. CDR3 residues: CASRGQGGKTQYF. DNA of the CDR3: TGTGCCAGCAGGGGACAGGGCGGGAAGACCCAGTACTTC.

This chain uses TRBV5-6 with TRBJ1-5, with TRBD1 matching over 10 bases. The CDR3 is made up of 18 amino acids. The J segment lost 0 bases and the V segment lost 4 bases, leaving 10 bases of the junction unmatched. CDR1 SGHDT and CDR2 YYEEEE come from the germline V gene. The CDR3 loop reads CASSQGTGAPNSNQPQHF. The CDR3 region has the DNA TGTGCCAGCAGCCAAGGGACAGGGGCCCCCAATAGCAATCAGCCCCAGCATTTT.

The gene calls are TRBV5-4 and TRBJ1-2, with 8 bases that match TRBD1. V shed 2 bases and J 7 bases; nucleotides not matched to a gene: 13. Germline assignment: CDR1 SGHNT and CDR2 YYREEE (reference sequence). The CDR3 is 16 amino acids. The CDR3 region has the DNA TGTGCCAGCAGCTTAGGACAAAGGGGACAGGCCGGTGGCTACACCTTC. The encoded protein is CASSLGQRGQAGGYTF.

This sequence joins TRBV23-1 and TRBJ2-7; perhaps TRBD1 as D (5 bases). TRBV23-1 is reported as an ORF; its role is uncertain. V lost 4 bases and J lost 6, with 19 bases in between. The CDR3 has 15 amino acids. The CDR3 sequence: CASSPHGSRVCEQYF. The CDR3 region has the DNA TGCGCCAGCAGTCCCCACGGGTCCAGGGTCTGCGAGCAGTACTTC.

V is TRBV25-1 and J is TRBJ2-7; 7 nucleotides line up with TRBD2. The V gene's germline CDR1 is MGHDK and CDR2 SYGVNS. After removal of 2 bases from V and 2 bases from J, the junction contained 3 bases not matched to a gene. The CDR3 runs to 14 residues. Here the CDR3 reads CASSETSDPYEQYF. CDR3 nucleotide sequence: TGTGCCAGCAGTGAAACTAGCGACCCCTACGAGCAGTACTTC.

This clone was picked up a small number of times. V usage is TRBV19 and J usage is TRBJ1-6, with TRBD1 matching 8 bases. V dropped 6 bases and J dropped 7; count of bases not matched to a gene: 5. CDR1 is LNHDA, CDR2 SQIVND, per germline (reference sequence). There are 14 residues in the CDR3. CDR3 sequence (DNA): TGTGCCAGTAGAGGACAGGGAGAAAATTCACCCCTCCACTTT. Its translation: CASRGQGENSPLHF.

The chain uses TRBV6-6 and TRBJ1-5; 7 nucleotides align to TRBD1. The V and J ends lost 4 bases and 2 bases, in that order; junction bases with no gene match: 8. Germline V lookup: CDR1 MNHNY, CDR2 SVGAGI (reference sequence). CDR3 length: 16 residues. The CDR3 DNA follows: TGTGCCAGCAGTTCCCAAGGACAGGAGGGCAATCAGCCCCAGCATTTT. It codes for CASSSQGQEGNQPQHF.

The CDR3 sequence is CASSPLAGSTDTQYF. The CDR3 region has the DNA TGTGCCAGCAGCCCCTTGGCGGGGAGCACAGATACGCAGTATTTT. The genes are TRBV5-6 and TRBJ2-3; possibly TRBD2 for D (6 bases). V was clipped by 4 bases and J by 0 bases, with 12 bases between them. The CDR3 is 15 amino acids. In germline, CDR1 is SGHDT, CDR2 YYEEEE.

In its sample, this clone was seen once. The chain recombines TRBV7-6 with TRBJ1-3; D gene unclear. Deletions cut 5 bases from V and 4 bases from J, with 18 bases between. The CDR3 extends over 16 amino acids. Germline V gene lookup returns CDR1 SGHVS and CDR2 FNYEAQ. Here the CDR3 reads CASSPMGNGLGNTIYF. CDR3 DNA: TGTGCCAGCAGCCCAATGGGAAACGGACTGGGAAACACCATATATTTT.

The chain combines TRBV12-3 or TRBV12-4 with TRBJ1-5; possibly TRBD1 for D (6 bases). The CDR3 is 13 residues long. V lost 11 bases to trimming and J lost 5 bases, with 16 bases between them. In DNA, the CDR3 is TGTGCCGCCGGTCGGGACATAGATCAGCCCCAGCATTTT. Amino acids: CAAGRDIDQPQHF.

V is TRBV18 and J is TRBJ1-1; tentatively, D is TRBD1 (6 bases). The CDR3 runs 14 residues. Trimming took 2 bases from V and 4 from J, leaving 11 bases between them. In germline, CDR1 is KGHSH, CDR2 LQKENI. The DNA for the CDR3 is TGTGCCAGCTCACCAGGGGGCTGGATCACTGAAGCTTTCTTT. This gives the protein CASSPGGWITEAFF.

The chain links TRBV2 to TRBJ2-7, with a possible D match to TRBD1 (5 bases). Per the germline V gene, CDR1 is SNHLY and CDR2 is FYNNEI. V gave up 6 bases and J gave up 4 bases, with 22 bases separating them. The CDR3 spans 16 residues. Here the CDR3 DNA reads TGTGCCAGCAGGGGCCTCGCAGGGAAAGGGGTTTACGAGCAGTACTTC. Encoded protein: CASRGLAGKGVYEQYF.

There are a few counts of this clone. V gene TRBV12-3 or TRBV12-4 combines with J gene TRBJ1-6; 10 positions agree with TRBD1. Trimming removed 3 bases from V and 10 bases from J; junction bases left unmatched: 0. This CDR3 has 13 amino acids. CDR3 region: CASSLDRGSPLHF. The CDR3 coding sequence is TGTGCCAGCAGTTTGGACAGGGGGTCACCCCTCCACTTT.

The CDR3: CASSSEGWGTEAFF. Written as DNA, the CDR3 is TGTGCCAGCAGTTCGGAGGGATGGGGCACTGAAGCTTTCTTT. The chain couples TRBV6-2 or TRBV6-3 to TRBJ1-1; D is ambiguous. Germline V CDR1 and CDR2: MNHEY, SVGEGT. The CDR3 is 14 amino acids. Between the trimmed V and J ends, which lost 4 bases and 4 bases, there was a span of 13 bases.

The chain couples TRBV27 to TRBJ1-6, with 10 bases lining up with TRBD1. Germline trimming cut 8 bases from V and 7 bases from J; bases unmatched to any gene: 17. Per germline, CDR1 MNHEY and CDR2 SMNVEV (reference sequence). This CDR3 contains 18 residues. In DNA form, the CDR3 reads TGTGCCAGCCGCCCCGTCGACAGGGGGCTTTTGTTGAATTCACCCCTCCACTTT. Translated: CASRPVDRGLLLNSPLHF.

DNA for the CDR3: TGTGCCAGCAGCCCTCCGACAGGGAACTATGGCTACACCTTC. Its protein product is CASSPPTGNYGYTF. This sequence joins TRBV2 and TRBJ1-2; 7 bases map to TRBD1. Germline loops: CDR1 SNHLY, CDR2 FYNNEI. After removal of 6 bases from V and 2 bases from J, the junction contained 6 bases not matched to a gene. The CDR3 has 14 amino acids.

The genes are TRBV11-2 and TRBJ2-7; TRBD1 matches at 10 bases. The CDR3 spans 15 residues. The germline gives CDR1 SGHAT, CDR2 FQNNGV. J lost 4 bases, V lost 5 bases, and 8 bases had no gene match. Here the CDR3 DNA reads TGTGCCAGCAGCCTAACTGGGACAGGGGAATACGAGCAGTACTTC. This gives the protein CASSLTGTGEYEQYF.

The chain combines TRBV6-5 with TRBJ2-7; possible D gene TRBD1, 5 bases. Per the germline V gene, CDR1 is MNHEY and CDR2 is SVGAGI. This CDR3 is 15 amino acids long. V lost 0 bases to trimming and J lost 6 bases, with 15 bases between them. The CDR3 coding sequence is TGTGCCAGCAGTTACTCGGGGCAGGGTCGTAGCGAGCAGTACTTC. Its translation: CASSYSGQGRSEQYF.

V usage is TRBV6-5 and J usage is TRBJ1-1, with a possible D match to TRBD1 (5 bases). The length of the CDR3 is 11 residues. The germline CDR1 and CDR2 sequences are MNHEY and SVGAGI. V lost 5 bases and J lost 10, with 11 bases in between. CDR3 amino acids: CASSREGRAFF. The CDR3 DNA reads TGTGCCAGCAGTCGGGAGGGGCGAGCTTTCTTT.

V and J are TRBV6-1 and TRBJ1-2; the match to TRBD1 covers 8 bases. This CDR3 has 13 residues. V was clipped by 3 bases and J by 8 bases; unmatched bases: 5. The V gene's germline CDR1 is MNHNS and CDR2 SASEGT. The CDR3: CASSDPGGWGYTF. The DNA for the CDR3 is TGTGCCAGCAGTGACCCAGGGGGCTGGGGCTACACCTTC.

In its sample, this clone was seen a few times. The chain is built from TRBV19 and TRBJ1-1, with D possibly matching TRBD1 (6 bases). V was clipped by 3 bases and J by 1 base, with 9 bases between them. Germline lookup yields CDR1 LNHDA and CDR2 SQIVND (reference sequence). The length of the CDR3 is 14 residues. CDR3 coding DNA: TGTGCCAGTAGTATCAGGGGTTCGAACACTGAAGCTTTCTTT. Its protein is CASSIRGSNTEAFF.

This clone has only a few counts. V gene TRBV2 combines with J gene TRBJ1-5; 8 bases are shared with TRBD1. This CDR3 has 14 amino acids. The J segment lost 1 base and the V segment lost 6 bases, leaving 2 bases of the junction unmatched. Looked up from germline, CDR1 is SNHLY and CDR2 is FYNNEI. The DNA of the CDR3 is TGTGCCAGCAGCGGACAGGGCAGCAATCAGCCCCAGCATTTT. This translates into CASSGQGSNQPQHF.

This chain joins TRBV5-8 and TRBJ1-6; 8 bases are a match to TRBD1. This CDR3 region has 16 residues. Trimming at V came to 1 base and at J to 11 bases, leaving 11 bases not matched to a gene. Germline V CDR1 and CDR2: SGHTS, YDEGEE. CDR3 amino acids: CASSLRSGGLGAPLHF. CDR3 bases: TGTGCCAGCAGCTTGCGGTCAGGGGGCTTAGGGGCACCCCTCCACTTT.

The J gene is TRBJ2-7, the V gene TRBV4-1, with 10 bases lining up with TRBD1. The germline V gene encodes CDR1 MGHRA and CDR2 YSYEKL. The CDR3 runs to 14 residues. Trimming cost V 4 bases and J 4 bases; bases outside gene matches: 4. In nucleotides, the CDR3 is TGCGCCAGCAGCCGGACAGGGGGGTTATACGAGCAGTACTTC. It encodes CASSRTGGLYEQYF.